The next 27 T cell receptor beta chains were all read from a single sample in a study of CD8 T cells in Susac syndrome. When the RNA was reverse transcribed, random hexamers were used with an input of roughly 0.5 to 1 ug. TCRdb redid the calling of the immunoSEQ multiplex PCR reads with MiXCR, one entry per CDR3 protein. Seen here are around 280,000 distinct CDR3 sequences, about 90% observed once, and the top ten hold roughly 0.064%. The specimen was CD4+ T cells from PBMCs. These receptors all come from a human donor with multiple sclerosis.

The rearrangement links TRBV20-1 to TRBJ1-2, with D hard to call. The CDR3 length is 12 residues. Germline V lookup: CDR1 DFQATT, CDR2 SNEGSKA (reference sequence). CDR3 nucleotide sequence: TGCAGCGCCTGGGGTCGGAGCTATGGCTACACCTTC. It encodes CSAWGRSYGYTF.

The J gene is TRBJ2-3, the V gene TRBV7-3, with 13 positions matching TRBD2. Trimming at V came to 5 bases and at J to 6 bases, leaving 11 bases not matched to a gene. Germline V gene sequence: CDR1 SGHTA, CDR2 FQGTGA. The CDR3 loop spans 17 amino acids. This CDR3 is CASSPFGLAGVADTQYF. CDR3 nucleotide sequence: TGTGCCAGCAGCCCCTTTGGACTAGCGGGAGTAGCTGATACGCAGTATTTT.

The rearrangement links TRBV7-8 to TRBJ2-5, with 9 bases aligning to TRBD1. The CDR3 runs to 16 residues. The V gene's germline CDR1 is SGHVS and CDR2 FQNEAQ. With 1 base clipped from V and 4 bases from J, the junction kept 7 bases outside the gene matches. The CDR3 coding sequence is TGTGCCAGCAGCTTAGGGGGACAGGGTAGGCGAGAGACCCAGTACTTC. This sequence encodes CASSLGGQGRRETQYF. Full variable domain (outside the CDR3, taken from reference TRBV7-8 and TRBJ2-5): GAGVSQSPRYKVAKRGQDVALRCDPISGHVSLFWYQQALGQGPEFLTYFQNEAQLDKSGLPSDRFFAERPEGSVSTLKIQRTQQEDSAVYLCASSLGGQGRRETQYFGPGTRLLVL.

The chain recombines TRBV6-1 with TRBJ2-7, with D possibly matching TRBD2 (5 bases). CDR3 length: 17 residues. V shed 6 bases and J shed 1 base, with 22 bases lying between them. Germline assignment: CDR1 MNHNS and CDR2 SASEGT. In DNA, the CDR3 is TGTGCCAGCAGACCTCCTAGGGCCACTGGGAGTTCCTACGAGCAGTACTTC. Amino acid sequence: CASRPPRATGSSYEQYF.

In DNA form, the CDR3 reads TGCGCCAGCCGTTGGACTAGCGGCTACGAGCAGTACTTC. It yields the protein CASRWTSGYEQYF. The chain has TRBV5-1 and TRBJ2-7; 10 nucleotides match TRBD2. This CDR3 comprises 13 residues. V trimming: 7 bases; J trimming: 3 bases; junction bases outside the gene matches: 4. CDR1 and CDR2 from the germline V gene are SGHRS and YFSETQ.

The chain carries TRBV5-5 and TRBJ1-2, with D perhaps matching TRBD1 (5 bases). The V and J ends lost 4 bases and 2 bases respectively, with 21 bases between them. This CDR3 spans 17 amino acids. Germline V gives CDR1 SGHKS, CDR2 YYEKEE (reference sequence). The CDR3 sequence is CASSQIRAGRLNYGYTF. The CDR3 nucleotides read TGTGCCAGCAGCCAGATAAGGGCAGGGAGGCTCAACTATGGCTACACCTTC.

This sequence joins TRBV24-1 and TRBJ2-5; D is perhaps TRBD1 (6 bases). The CDR3 contains 15 residues. The germline V gene has CDR1 KGHDR and CDR2 SFDVKD. Trimming left V 1 base short and J 3 bases short, with 11 bases between. Here the CDR3 DNA reads TGTGCCACCAGTGATTTCGCCAGGGGAAAAGAGACCCAGTACTTC. Its translation is CATSDFARGKETQYF.

This chain connects TRBV4-1 to TRBJ2-1; D might be TRBD2 (6 bases). This CDR3 comprises 17 residues. Germline loops: CDR1 MGHRA, CDR2 YSYEKL. Trimming removed 0 bases from V and 10 bases from J, with 22 bases in between. CDR3 loop: CASSQDLGTSSYSEQFF. The CDR3 DNA reads TGCGCCAGCAGCCAAGATTTGGGTACTAGCAGCTACAGCGAGCAGTTCTTC.

The V and J genes are TRBV7-9 and TRBJ2-2; D remains ambiguous. Germline CDR1 SEHNR, CDR2 FQNEAQ (reference sequence). Trimming took 1 base from V and 4 from J, leaving 10 bases between them. The CDR3 loop spans 15 amino acids. As DNA, the CDR3 is TGTGCCAGCAGCTTAGTCTCTCAGATCACCGGGGAGCTGTTTTTT. Protein: CASSLVSQITGELFF.

The chain couples TRBV29-1 to TRBJ1-2; D perhaps matches TRBD1 (6 bases). V was cut by 5 bases and J by 4 bases, with 14 bases left in between. The CDR3 spans 13 residues. Per the germline V gene, CDR1 is SQVTM and CDR2 is ANQGSEA. The CDR3 sequence is CSVHRASGYGYTF. Here the CDR3 DNA reads TGCAGCGTTCACAGGGCTTCTGGCTATGGCTACACCTTC. Full variable domain (rest looked up from reference TRBV29-1 and TRBJ1-2): SAVISQKPSRDICQRGTSLTIQCQVDSQVTMMFWYRQQPGQSLTLIATANQGSEATYESGFVIDKFPISRPNLTFSTLTVSNMSPEDSSIYLCSVHRASGYGYTFGSGTRLTVV.

The chain couples TRBV12-3 or TRBV12-4 to TRBJ2-3; D gene ambiguous. V lost 6 bases and J 6 bases, leaving 7 bases between the germline ends. The CDR3 covers 11 residues. CDR3 in DNA: TGTGCCAGCAGCTCGTTGGATACGCAGTATTTT. It translates to CASSSLDTQYF.

The rearrangement uses TRBV2 and TRBJ2-7; D is tentatively TRBD1 or TRBD2 (5 bases each). This CDR3 is 17 amino acids long. V was cut by 1 base and J by 7 bases, with 23 bases left in between. CDR1 is SNHLY, CDR2 FYNNEI, per germline. CDR3 DNA sequence: TGTGCCAGCAGTGAAGATCCCCCAGGGACCCCAAAGGGTGAGCAGTACTTC. This sequence encodes CASSEDPPGTPKGEQYF.

This chain joins TRBV7-9 and TRBJ1-2; D gene unclear. The CDR3 is made up of 14 amino acids. Trimming left V 0 bases short and J 4 bases short, with 9 bases between. Germline V CDR1 and CDR2: SEHNR, FQNEAQ (reference sequence). This CDR3 reads CASSLAGGAYGYTF. The CDR3 DNA follows: TGTGCCAGCAGCTTAGCGGGTGGCGCCTATGGCTACACCTTC.

This chain links TRBV11-3 with TRBJ2-5; D tentatively fits TRBD1 or TRBD2 (5 bases each). The CDR3 is 15 residues long. Germline V lookup: CDR1 SGHNT, CDR2 YENEEA. Trimming cost V 1 base and J 1 base, with 10 bases left between them. CDR3 nucleotide sequence: TGTGCCAGCAGCTTAGGACAGACTACCCAAGAGACCCAGTACTTC. Translated: CASSLGQTTQETQYF. Variable domain in full (rest from reference TRBV11-3 and TRBJ2-5): EAGVVQSPRYKIIEKKQPVAFWCNPISGHNTLYWYLQNLGQGPELLIRYENEEAVDDSQLPKDRFSAERLKGVDSTLKIQPAELGDSAVYLCASSLGQTTQETQYFGPGTRLLVL.

The V gene is TRBV10-3, the J gene TRBJ1-2; 8 bases map to TRBD1. Trimming removed 5 bases from V and 6 bases from J; junction bases left unmatched: 8. The CDR3 is 14 amino acids. CDR1 and CDR2 (germline): ENHRY, SYGVKD. The chain's CDR3 is CAISREAGGDGYTF. The CDR3, as DNA: TGTGCCATCAGTAGAGAGGCAGGGGGCGATGGCTACACCTTC.

The CDR3 here is CASSLTQPNTEAFF. CDR3 in DNA: TGTGCCAGCTCACTGACCCAACCGAACACTGAAGCTTTCTTT. The chain carries TRBV18 and TRBJ1-1; D is uncertain. Germline V CDR1 and CDR2: KGHSH, LQKENI. This CDR3 spans 14 amino acids. V lost 4 bases and J 1 base, leaving 10 bases between the germline ends.

The V and J genes are TRBV7-9 and TRBJ1-5; D gene uncertain. The V gene's germline CDR1 is SEHNR and CDR2 FQNEAQ (reference sequence). The CDR3 consists of 13 residues. Trimming pared 4 bases from V and 5 bases from J, leaving 9 bases between. The CDR3 DNA is TGTGCCAGCAGCTCCTTCGGTGATCAGCCCCAGCATTTT. Residues: CASSSFGDQPQHF.

CDR3 sequence (DNA): TGCGCCAGCACCCAGGACATCTCCTCCTACGAGCAGTACTTC. Its protein is CASTQDISSYEQYF. V usage is TRBV10-1 and J usage is TRBJ2-7; tentative D call: TRBD1 (5 bases). With 7 bases removed from V and 0 bases from J, the gap between germline ends came to 13 bases. In germline, CDR1 is WNHNN, CDR2 SYGVQD (reference sequence). The CDR3 covers 14 residues.

This sequence joins TRBV20-1 and TRBJ2-5; 7 nucleotides align to TRBD2. The CDR3 is 15 amino acids. J lost 1 base, V lost 6 bases, and 11 bases had no gene match. Looked up from germline, CDR1 is DFQATT and CDR2 is SNEGSKA (reference sequence). CDR3 nucleotides: TGCAGTGCCCAATGGCGCAGGGAGGGCCAAGAGACCCAGTACTTC. Translation: CSAQWRREGQETQYF.

V gene TRBV2 combines with J gene TRBJ1-5; no clear D gene. Trimming removed 4 bases from V and 0 bases from J, with 7 bases in between. This CDR3 comprises 14 residues. The V gene's germline CDR1 is SNHLY and CDR2 FYNNEI. CDR3 DNA: TGTGCCAGCAGTGGTAGGGCTAGCAATCAGCCCCAGCATTTT. Its translation is CASSGRASNQPQHF.

This clonotype appeared once. The genes are TRBV7-3 and TRBJ2-3, with 7 bases lining up with TRBD1. Germline V gene sequence: CDR1 SGHTA, CDR2 FQGTGA. V was pared by 6 bases and J by 6 bases, with 6 bases of the junction left unmatched. CDR3 size: 13 residues. In nucleotides, the CDR3 is TGTGCCAGCAGTTATGCGACAGGGGATACGCAGTATTTT. This encodes CASSYATGDTQYF.

The V gene is TRBV9, the J gene TRBJ2-5; D gene ambiguous. CDR1 SGDLS and CDR2 YYNGEE come from the germline V gene. CDR3 size: 15 residues. V dropped 1 base and J dropped 4 bases, with 14 bases sitting between them. The CDR3 protein is CASSVMSSVGETQYF. CDR3 sequence (DNA): TGTGCCAGCAGCGTAATGTCGTCGGTCGGAGAGACCCAGTACTTC.

This sequence joins TRBV5-4 and TRBJ2-3, with 8 bases identical to TRBD1. The CDR3 runs 15 residues. The ends lost 4 bases at V and 2 bases at J; junction bases unmatched: 6. Germline lookup yields CDR1 SGHNT and CDR2 YYREEE (reference sequence). CDR3 protein: CASSLRTGFTDTQYF. CDR3 nucleotide sequence: TGTGCCAGCAGCCTCAGGACAGGGTTCACAGATACGCAGTATTTT.

The V and J genes are TRBV5-1 and TRBJ2-2; 10 bases agree with TRBD1. With V trimmed by 4 bases and J by 5 bases, 2 bases remained unmatched. CDR3 length: 14 amino acids. Germline V gene sequence: CDR1 SGHRS, CDR2 YFSETQ. In DNA, the CDR3 is TGCGCCAGCAGCGGACAGGGGGAGACCGGGGAGCTGTTTTTT. Protein sequence: CASSGQGETGELFF. Variable domain in full (rest from reference TRBV5-1 and TRBJ2-2): KAGVTQTPRYLIKTRGQQVTLSCSPISGHRSVSWYQQTPGQGLQFLFEYFSETQRNKGNFPGRFSGRQFSNSRSEMNVSTLELGDSALYLCASSGQGETGELFFGEGSRLTVL.

The rearrangement uses TRBV10-1 and TRBJ1-4; D ambiguous. There are 11 residues in the CDR3. V shed 3 bases and J shed 7 bases, with 3 bases lying between them. Germline V lookup: CDR1 WNHNN, CDR2 SYGVQD (reference sequence). CDR3 nucleotide sequence: TGCGCCAGCAGTGATGGTGAAAAACTGTTTTTT. Amino acid sequence: CASSDGEKLFF.

The chain links TRBV29-1 to TRBJ2-5; the D gene could be TRBD1 or TRBD2 (5 bases each). Germline CDR1 and CDR2: SQVTM and ANQGSEA. This CDR3 contains 12 residues. The V end lost 7 bases, the J end lost 2 bases, and 11 bases lay between the germline ends. In DNA form, the CDR3 reads TGCAGCGGCTTAGGGGAGCAAGAGACCCAGTACTTC. Translating it yields CSGLGEQETQYF.

The V and J genes are TRBV4-1 and TRBJ1-2; 11 bases are a match to TRBD1. From germline, CDR1 is MGHRA and CDR2 YSYEKL. V lost 1 base and J lost 5; bases outside the gene matches: 9. This CDR3 comprises 17 residues. The DNA of the CDR3 is TGCGCCAGCAGCCAAGTGGGGACAGGGGGTAATTCTTATGGCTACACCTTC. It specifies CASSQVGTGGNSYGYTF.